These 31 T cell receptor beta chains share one sample of origin, sequenced in a study of shared clonotypes between healthy human individuals. As defined, naive CD8 cells were CD45RO-negative and positively selected for CCR7, with terminally differentiated effector memory CD45RA+ cells excluded. Some clones are missing from TCRdb's copy, which holds only in-frame ones; the method was immunoSEQ multiplex PCR. The table records about 2 million clones, roughly 95% of them present only once. The sequencing input was naive CD8+ T cells sorted from blood. The receptors originated from a man aged 18 to 35 in good health.

Only one count was recorded for this clone. The gene calls are TRBV10-2 and TRBJ2-1; a weak D match, TRBD2 (6 bases). V lost 8 bases and J lost 4, with 18 bases in between. Germline CDR1 reads WSHSY; CDR2 reads SAAADI. CDR3 length: 15 residues. Here the CDR3 DNA reads TGCGCCAGCGAATCGGGACTCACAATTTACAATGAGCAGTTCTTC. This codes for CASESGLTIYNEQFF.

The chain is built from TRBV9 and TRBJ2-5; the match to TRBD2 covers 9 bases. Germline V gives CDR1 SGDLS, CDR2 YYNGEE. V was pared by 3 bases and J by 5 bases, with 8 bases of the junction left unmatched. The length of the CDR3 is 15 residues. CDR3 loop: CASSGFSGGRETQYF. In nucleotides, the CDR3 is TGTGCCAGCAGCGGATTTAGCGGGGGACGGGAGACCCAGTACTTC. Complete variable domain (other parts from reference TRBV9 and TRBJ2-5): DSGVTQTPKHLITATGQRVTLRCSPRSGDLSVYWYQQSLDQGLQFLIQYYNGEERAKGNILERFSAQQFPDLHSELNLSSLELGDSALYFCASSGFSGGRETQYFGPGTRLLVL.

A remark on this clone: The sample has other DNA sequences that encode this CDR3 too. The V call is TRBV27, the J call TRBJ1-1; 8 nucleotides line up with TRBD1. The CDR3 runs 14 residues. V gave up 5 bases and J gave up 5 bases; unmatched junction bases: 7. Germline CDR1 and CDR2: MNHEY and SMNVEV (reference sequence). CDR3 protein: CASSLLTGGTEAFF. The CDR3 region has the DNA TGTGCCAGCAGTCTCCTCACAGGGGGGACTGAAGCTTTCTTT.

About this clone itself: The identical CDR3 is also encoded by other nucleotide sequences in the sample. J is TRBJ1-1 and V is TRBV6-1; unclear D gene. The CDR3 has 14 amino acids. Germline-derived CDR1 and CDR2 are MNHNS and SASEGT. Trimming cost V 1 base and J 1 base, with 7 bases left between them. DNA for the CDR3: TGTGCCAGCAGTGAAGGCGGGGAGAACACTGAAGCTTTCTTT. This encodes CASSEGGENTEAFF.

This clone was recorded once. CDR3 coding DNA: TGTGCCAGCAGCCGACCCCTAGCGGGAGGCACCGGGGAGCTGTTTTTT. Its protein is CASSRPLAGGTGELFF. This chain joins TRBV5-6 and TRBJ2-2; TRBD2 matches at 11 bases. The CDR3 runs 16 residues. CDR1 is SGHDT and CDR2 is YYEEEE in the germline V gene. V dropped 4 bases and J dropped 4; count of bases not matched to a gene: 6. Filled out from reference TRBV5-6 and TRBJ2-2, the complete variable domain reads DAGVTQSPTHLIKTRGQQVTLRCSPKSGHDTVSWYQQALGQGPQFIFQYYEEEERQRGNFPDRFSGHQFPNYSSELNVNALLLGDSALYLCASSRPLAGGTGELFFGEGSRLTVL.

The chain combines TRBV5-1 with TRBJ2-7; 9 bases are shared with TRBD1. From germline, CDR1 is SGHRS and CDR2 YFSETQ. This CDR3 is built from 16 residues. Losses at the gene ends were 4 bases for V and 0 bases for J; bases not matched to a gene: 8. DNA of the CDR3: TGCGCCAGCAGCCCTCCGGGACAGGGATCCTCCTACGAGCAGTACTTC. Its translation: CASSPPGQGSSYEQYF.

The rearrangement links TRBV7-8 to TRBJ1-1; D unresolved. The CDR3 runs 14 residues. Looked up from germline, CDR1 is SGHVS and CDR2 is FQNEAQ. The V and J ends lost 2 bases and 0 bases respectively, with 7 bases between them. The CDR3 DNA reads TGTGCCAGCAGCTTAAGGGTGCTGAACACTGAAGCTTTCTTT. Amino acids: CASSLRVLNTEAFF.

This clone was detected once. The chain joins TRBV4-3 to TRBJ1-2, with a possible D match to TRBD1 (5 bases). The CDR3 loop spans 18 amino acids. Trimming took 0 bases from V and 8 from J, leaving 25 bases between them. Germline V lookup: CDR1 LGHNA, CDR2 YSLEER. The CDR3 region has the DNA TGCGCCAGCAGCCAAGATCTTTCCGGGACCGAGTTTTGGGACGGCTACACCTTC. Translating gives CASSQDLSGTEFWDGYTF.

V and J are TRBV2 and TRBJ1-6; D is uncertain. V was trimmed by 4 bases and J by 4 bases, leaving 11 bases between them. From germline, CDR1 is SNHLY and CDR2 FYNNEI. The CDR3 sequence is 15 residues long. CDR3 amino acids: CASSAESGYNSPLHF. CDR3 coding DNA: TGTGCCAGCAGTGCCGAGTCAGGTTATAATTCACCCCTCCACTTT.

The V gene is TRBV4-1, the J gene TRBJ2-5; 7 bases are shared with TRBD1. The CDR3 covers 18 residues. J was trimmed by 0 bases and V by 3 bases; bases with no gene match: 13. CDR1 MGHRA and CDR2 YSYEKL come from the germline V gene. The CDR3 sequence: CASSQVGEQGMYQETQYF. The CDR3 coding sequence is TGCGCCAGCAGCCAGGTAGGAGAACAGGGGATGTACCAAGAGACCCAGTACTTC.

This clone appeared a single time. The chain combines TRBV27 with TRBJ2-1, with D unresolved. The CDR3 length is 12 residues. The germline gives CDR1 MNHEY, CDR2 SMNVEV (reference sequence). The germline V and J ends were trimmed by 6 bases and 7 bases, with 10 bases remaining between them. CDR3 sequence: CASRSPHNEQFF. The CDR3 DNA reads TGTGCCAGCAGATCCCCTCATAATGAGCAGTTCTTC.

The chain combines TRBV11-2 with TRBJ2-7, with D hard to call. Trimming left V 1 base short and J 2 bases short, with 9 bases between. Germline lookup yields CDR1 SGHAT and CDR2 FQNNGV. CDR3 size: 14 residues. CDR3: CASSLGQDAYEQYF. Written as DNA, the CDR3 is TGTGCCAGCAGCTTAGGTCAGGACGCCTACGAGCAGTACTTC.

Comment on this clone: The same CDR3 can be traced to other DNA sequences in this sample. This chain uses TRBV2 with TRBJ2-7; the D gene is possibly TRBD2 (6 bases). The CDR3 loop spans 13 amino acids. Trimming pared 4 bases from V and 0 bases from J, leaving 7 bases between. Per germline, CDR1 SNHLY and CDR2 FYNNEI. The CDR3 loop reads CASSAGLSYEQYF. As DNA, the CDR3 is TGTGCCAGCAGTGCGGGACTCTCCTACGAGCAGTACTTC.

This clone is a singleton in its sample. The genes are TRBV19 and TRBJ1-1, with D possibly matching TRBD1 (6 bases). CDR3 length: 15 residues. CDR1 is LNHDA, CDR2 SQIVND, per germline (reference sequence). Trimming cost V 3 bases and J 10 bases, with 21 bases left between them. This CDR3 reads CASSILYIGETGAFF. The CDR3 DNA reads TGTGCCAGTAGTATCCTGTATATAGGCGAGACAGGAGCTTTCTTT. Full variable domain (remainder filled in from reference TRBV19 and TRBJ1-1): DGGITQSPKYLFRKEGQNVTLSCEQNLNHDAMYWYRQDPGQGLRLIYYSQIVNDFQKGDIAEGYSVSREKKESFPLTVTSAQKNPTAFYLCASSILYIGETGAFFGQGTRLTVV.

The chain combines TRBV6-1 with TRBJ1-5; D is undetermined. CDR1 is MNHNS and CDR2 is SASEGT in the germline V gene. V was shortened by 2 bases and J by 5 bases, with 7 bases between the two germline ends. This CDR3 contains 13 residues. In nucleotides, the CDR3 is TGTGCCAGCAGTGAACTGTGGGATCAGCCCCAGCATTTT. This codes for CASSELWDQPQHF.

V is TRBV9 and J is TRBJ1-4; 7 nucleotides agree with TRBD1. V shed 4 bases, J shed 6 bases, and the junction held 9 bases outside the gene matches. This CDR3 contains 15 residues. Per the germline V gene, CDR1 is SGDLS and CDR2 is YYNGEE. The CDR3: CASSTLTGPDEKLFF. The CDR3 DNA reads as TGTGCCAGCAGCACACTGACAGGGCCGGATGAAAAACTGTTTTTT.

CDR3 sequence: CASSQGSAEAFF. CDR3 DNA sequence: TGCGCCAGCAGCCAGGGTTCCGCTGAAGCTTTCTTT. The J gene is TRBJ1-1, the V gene TRBV4-3; D gene uncertain. Germline values: CDR1 LGHNA, CDR2 YSLEER. The CDR3 is 12 residues long. Trimming took off 3 bases at V and 6 bases at J, with 8 bases between the two ends.

This clone occurred once. In DNA, the CDR3 is TGTGCCAGCAGCTTAAGGGACTACCCTCAGGAGACCCAGTACTTC. Translated, it gives CASSLRDYPQETQYF. The V gene is TRBV7-8, the J gene TRBJ2-5; 7 nucleotides align to TRBD2. Germline values: CDR1 SGHVS, CDR2 FQNEAQ. J gave up 5 bases and V 2 bases, and 8 bases lay outside the gene matches. The CDR3 is made up of 15 amino acids. The variable domain in full, completed from reference TRBV7-8 and TRBJ2-5, reads GAGVSQSPRYKVAKRGQDVALRCDPISGHVSLFWYQQALGQGPEFLTYFQNEAQLDKSGLPSDRFFAERPEGSVSTLKIQRTQQEDSAVYLCASSLRDYPQETQYFGPGTRLLVL.

The V call is TRBV9, the J call TRBJ2-5, with D unresolved. The germline V and J ends were trimmed by 4 bases and 1 base, with 11 bases remaining between them. There are 14 residues in the CDR3. CDR1 and CDR2 from the germline V gene are SGDLS and YYNGEE. CDR3 region: CASSPPASQETQYF. CDR3 nucleotide sequence: TGTGCCAGCAGCCCACCTGCTAGCCAAGAGACCCAGTACTTC.

The chain combines TRBV7-8 with TRBJ1-4, with D hard to call. The CDR3 consists of 12 residues. The ends were cut back, 5 bases at V and 7 bases at J, with 8 bases in the middle. Germline V CDR1 and CDR2: SGHVS, FQNEAQ. The CDR3 region has the DNA TGTGCCAGCAGCCTCCCGGGTGAAAAACTGTTTTTT. As protein: CASSLPGEKLFF.

The chain combines TRBV6-5 with TRBJ2-7; possible D gene TRBD2, 5 bases. V gave up 7 bases and J gave up 2 bases, with 12 bases separating them. CDR3 length: 13 residues. Germline CDR1 and CDR2: MNHEY and SVGAGI. CDR3 protein: CASKRAETYEQYF. Here the CDR3 DNA reads TGTGCCAGCAAGAGGGCCGAGACCTACGAGCAGTACTTC.

CDR3 in DNA: TGTGCCAGCAGCCGTGACAGGCCTGGCAATCAGCCCCAGCATTTT. Translation: CASSRDRPGNQPQHF. V is TRBV7-8 and J is TRBJ1-5, with D maybe TRBD1 (6 bases). Per the germline V gene, CDR1 is SGHVS and CDR2 is FQNEAQ. This CDR3 is built from 15 residues. Trimming removed 5 bases at V and 2 bases at J, with 13 bases between.

V usage is TRBV19 and J usage is TRBJ2-2, with 9 bases aligning to TRBD1. CDR1 and CDR2 (germline): LNHDA, SQIVND (reference sequence). Losses at the gene ends were 3 bases for V and 6 bases for J; bases not matched to a gene: 5. The CDR3 runs 15 residues. For the CDR3, the DNA is TGTGCCAGTAGTATCTTTGGGGACAGGGCCGGGGAGCTGTTTTTT. This translates into CASSIFGDRAGELFF.

This chain joins TRBV6-5 and TRBJ2-7; the D is unclear. Trimming removed 5 bases from V and 5 bases from J, with 16 bases in between. In germline, CDR1 is MNHEY, CDR2 SVGAGI. This CDR3 region has 14 residues. The chain's CDR3 is CASSTMGPIHEQYF. The CDR3 DNA reads TGTGCCAGCAGTACGATGGGTCCAATCCACGAGCAGTACTTC.

The CDR3 reads CAIWTGENTIYF. The CDR3 nucleotides read TGTGCCATCTGGACAGGGGAGAACACCATATATTTT. The chain combines TRBV10-3 with TRBJ1-3; 9 positions match TRBD1. Germline trimming cut 8 bases from V and 7 bases from J; bases unmatched to any gene: 3. This CDR3 comprises 12 residues. Germline V gene data show CDR1 as ENHRY and CDR2 as SYGVKD.

The rearrangement links TRBV7-9 to TRBJ2-1; D is unclear. With 3 bases removed from V and 8 bases from J, the gap between germline ends came to 14 bases. Germline V gene lookup returns CDR1 SEHNR and CDR2 FQNEAQ (reference sequence). CDR3 length: 14 amino acids. CDR3 sequence: CASSFSGSFDEQFF. CDR3 coding DNA: TGTGCCAGCAGCTTTTCAGGCAGTTTCGATGAGCAGTTCTTC.

CDR3 sequence (DNA): TGTGCCAGCAGCCGCCGGACAGGGGGCGCTTATCTCGCCGGGGAGCTGTTTTTT. Translation gives CASSRRTGGAYLAGELFF. The chain joins TRBV7-2 to TRBJ2-2; 11 bases are a match to TRBD1. The J segment lost 6 bases and the V segment lost 5 bases, leaving 14 bases of the junction unmatched. Germline V lookup: CDR1 SGHTA, CDR2 FQGNSA. The CDR3 consists of 18 residues.

V is TRBV18 and J is TRBJ2-7, with 9 bases aligning to TRBD2. The germline V gene has CDR1 KGHSH and CDR2 LQKENI. The CDR3 has 15 amino acids. The J segment lost 3 bases and the V segment lost 0 bases, leaving 3 bases of the junction unmatched. The CDR3 spells CASSPPGLANYEQYF. Written as DNA, the CDR3 is TGTGCCAGCTCACCACCGGGACTAGCTAACTACGAGCAGTACTTC.

This chain links TRBV4-1 with TRBJ2-7; D gene ambiguous. Germline lookup yields CDR1 MGHRA and CDR2 YSYEKL. The CDR3 runs 17 residues. V lost 0 bases, J lost 0 bases, and 15 bases lay in between. The CDR3 loop reads CASSQDPGPPSSYEQYF. CDR3 nucleotides: TGCGCCAGCAGCCAAGACCCGGGTCCCCCGAGCTCCTACGAGCAGTACTTC.

The chain uses TRBV19 and TRBJ1-3, with D unclear. There are 13 residues in the CDR3. V was trimmed by 11 bases and J by 0 bases, leaving 11 bases between them. Germline V gene lookup returns CDR1 LNHDA and CDR2 SQIVND (reference sequence). Written as DNA, the CDR3 is TGTGCCTCCAGAGAGATCTCTGGAAACACCATATATTTT. Amino acid sequence: CASREISGNTIYF.

As regards this clone: The sample has other DNA sequences that encode this CDR3 too. V gene TRBV6-5 combines with J gene TRBJ2-3; tentatively, D is TRBD2 (7 bases). V gave up 0 bases and J gave up 4 bases, with 11 bases separating them. The germline CDR1 and CDR2 sequences are MNHEY and SVGAGI. The CDR3 totals 15 residues. The CDR3 DNA reads as TGTGCCAGCAGTTACTCGGGGGGGCTAGCAGATACGCAGTATTTT. It yields the protein CASSYSGGLADTQYF.